The clone carrying this T cell receptor (beta chain) was recorded a few times. Its matching antigen is unknown. This sample stems from a study of T cell repertoires in cytomegalovirus infection. On the study more broadly: Public TCR beta signatures indicated both CMV infection and matching HLA type.

From germline, CDR1 is LNHDA and CDR2 SQIVND (reference sequence). The CDR3 is 13 amino acids. V dropped 5 bases and J dropped 1 base, with 8 bases sitting between them. Using its own MiXCR run on the reads, TCRdb lists one record per CDR3 protein. The repertoire holds roughly 180,000 distinct CDR3 sequences, roughly 17% seen once, with under 30% in the top ten. Study-wide points: The ex vivo response showed dominance by HLA-C-restricted CMV-specific TCR beta clonotypes. The study identified carriers of CMV plus the relevant HLA from cumulative public TCR beta family frequency.

The source is a human donor in good health (CMV status not recorded). Some clones in this sample may be carry-over from other donors' samples. V and J are TRBV19 and TRBJ1-1; D gene uncertain. Sequencing input: CD8+ T cells from PBMCs. The CDR3 DNA is TGTGCCAGTAGTGCCCGACAGAACACTGAAGCTTTCTTT. Its translation: CASSARQNTEAFF. Full variable domain (rest looked up from reference TRBV19 and TRBJ1-1): DGGITQSPKYLFRKEGQNVTLSCEQNLNHDAMYWYRQDPGQGLRLIYYSQIVNDFQKGDIAEGYSVSREKKESFPLTVTSAQKNPTAFYLCASSARQNTEAFFGQGTRLTVV.